This T cell receptor (beta chain) was sequenced in a study of T cell responses to AZD1222 COVID-19 vaccine. The assay was immunoSEQ multiplex PCR, and TCRdb's table has in-frame clones only and misses some. The sample holds 150,000 or so clones; roughly 87% are singletons and the top ten take just over 5%. Concerning this clone itself: Its matching antigen is unknown.

V shed 5 bases and J shed 10 bases, with 16 bases lying between them. The germline V gene encodes CDR1 SEHNR and CDR2 FQNEAQ (reference sequence). This CDR3 contains 13 residues. Study results and caveats: No repertoire was sampled before or during the peak T cell response, only after it. White British people made up most donors, females outnumbered males, and clonal diversity was possibly underestimated. Seropositive AZD1222 recipients at baseline numbered only five or six. Two doses of AZD1222 preceded a rise in Spike-specific TCR breadth and depth.

The J gene is TRBJ2-3, the V gene TRBV7-9, with D perhaps matching TRBD1 or TRBD2 (5 bases each). Specimen: peripheral blood, collected on day 0 of AZD1222 vaccination. The sequence came from an adult in good health. Written as DNA, the CDR3 is TGTGCCAGCAGCGAAGCAGGCAGGGACCCGCAGTATTTT. Amino acids: CASSEAGRDPQYF. Full variable domain (remainder filled in from reference TRBV7-9 and TRBJ2-3): DTGVSQNPRHKITKRGQNVTFRCDPISEHNRLYWYRQTLGQGPEFLTYFQNEAQLEKSRLLSDRFSAERPKGSFSTLEIQRTEQGDSAMYLCASSEAGRDPQYFGPGTRLTVL.